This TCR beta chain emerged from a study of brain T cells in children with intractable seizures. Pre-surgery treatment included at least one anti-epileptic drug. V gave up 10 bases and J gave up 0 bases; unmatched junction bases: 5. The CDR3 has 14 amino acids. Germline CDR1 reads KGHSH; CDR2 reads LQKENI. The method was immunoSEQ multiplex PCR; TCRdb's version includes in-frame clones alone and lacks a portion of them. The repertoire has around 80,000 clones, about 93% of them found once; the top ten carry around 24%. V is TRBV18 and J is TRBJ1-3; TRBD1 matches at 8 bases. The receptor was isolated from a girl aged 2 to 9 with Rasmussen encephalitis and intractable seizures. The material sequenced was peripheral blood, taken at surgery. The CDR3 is CATWDRNSGNTIYF. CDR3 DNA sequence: TGTGCCACCTGGGACAGGAACTCTGGAAACACCATATATTTT. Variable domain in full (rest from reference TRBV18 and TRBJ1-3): NAGVMQNPRHLVRRRGQEARLRCSPMKGHSHVYWYRQLPEEGLKFMVYLQKENIIDESGMPKERFSAEFPKEGPSILRIQQVVRGDSAAYFCATWDRNSGNTIYFGEGSWLTVV.